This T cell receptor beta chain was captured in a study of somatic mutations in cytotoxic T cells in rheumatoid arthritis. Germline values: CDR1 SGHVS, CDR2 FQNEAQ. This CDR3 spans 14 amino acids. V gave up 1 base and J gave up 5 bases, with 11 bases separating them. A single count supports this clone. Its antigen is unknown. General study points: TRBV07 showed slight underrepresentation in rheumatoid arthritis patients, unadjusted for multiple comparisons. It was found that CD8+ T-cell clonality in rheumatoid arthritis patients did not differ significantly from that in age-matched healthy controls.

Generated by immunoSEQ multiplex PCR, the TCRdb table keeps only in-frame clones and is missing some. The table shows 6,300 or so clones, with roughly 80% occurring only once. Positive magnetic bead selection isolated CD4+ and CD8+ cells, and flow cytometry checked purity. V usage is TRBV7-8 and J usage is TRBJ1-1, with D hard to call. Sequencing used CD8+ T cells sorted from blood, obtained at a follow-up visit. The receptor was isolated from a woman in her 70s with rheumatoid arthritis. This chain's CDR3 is CASSLGIGETEAFF. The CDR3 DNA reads TGTGCCAGCAGCTTAGGAATTGGAGAGACTGAAGCTTTCTTT.